This T cell receptor (beta chain) was captured in a study of blood T cell repertoires in COVID-19. On the study more broadly: Whether acute or convalescent, the COVID-19 samples came from the United States, Italy and Spain. PBMCs, B-cell-depleted T cells, or T cells provided the cDNA or gDNA that made up the material.

V was shortened by 5 bases and J by 7 bases, with 12 bases between the two germline ends. The CDR3 is made up of 11 amino acids. CDR1 DFQATT and CDR2 SNEGSKA come from the germline V gene (reference sequence). As handled by the study authors: Amplification of reference gene primers provided the estimated nucleated cell counts. Repertoires were generated with immunoSEQ multiplex PCR, while TCRdb's copy carries only in-frame clones and drops some. V and J calls and clone size are given by that table; D and trimming were obtained from the DNA. The sample lists approximately 160,000 clones; approximately 83% were seen once. This clone was seen once.

The sequence was collected from a man between 65 and 85 years old who had recovered from COVID-19. The rearrangement joins TRBV20-1 to TRBJ2-7; D might be TRBD2 (7 bases). Material: peripheral blood. CDR3 loop: CSARKGGEQYF. CDR3 nucleotide sequence: TGCAGTGCTCGTAAGGGGGGGGAGCAGTACTTC.